This T cell receptor beta chain was documented in a study of beta chain features in type 1 diabetes. Study in general: Healthy donors and patients had similar age, gender and cell yields.

This clone showed up just a few times. CD45RO/CCR7/CD25/CD127/CD95/CD27 sorting isolated CD4+ naive, central memory, regulatory and stem cell-like memory cells. The CDR3 has 15 residues. V was clipped by 3 bases and J by 3 bases; unmatched bases: 7. The V gene's germline CDR1 is KGHSH and CDR2 LQKENI. Sequencing targeted expressed TCRB transcripts, as all isolated RNA had been reverse transcribed. Assay: immunoSEQ multiplex PCR; the TCRdb copy retains only in-frame clones and omits some. The sample shows 300,000 to 450,000 clones, about 20% of them seen only once. V gene TRBV18 combines with J gene TRBJ1-2; 7 nucleotides match TRBD1. The receptor's source is a woman between 18 and 30 years old in good health. Source material: naive CD4+ T cells from blood. CDR3 nucleotides: TGTGCCAGCTCACCCCTGTTGACAGGGCACTATGGCTACACCTTC. Residues: CASSPLLTGHYGYTF.